Listed here are 24 T cell receptor beta chains from one sample, sequenced in a study of T cell responses to AZD1222 COVID-19 vaccine. The table came from immunoSEQ multiplex PCR; TCRdb's copy has only in-frame clones and leaves some out. Of 100,000 to 150,000 clones in the sample, 65% to 90% were seen once. The sequences come from peripheral blood, collected on day 0 of AZD1222 vaccination. These receptors were collected from an adult in good health.

A remark on this clone: The sample carries other DNA sequences with the same CDR3. The genes are TRBV5-1 and TRBJ1-5; D unclear. The CDR3 is 14 amino acids. Deletions cut 0 bases from V and 2 bases from J, with 6 bases between. CDR1 is SGHRS, CDR2 YFSETQ, per germline. This CDR3 reads CASSLASGNQPQHF. Here the CDR3 DNA reads TGCGCCAGCAGCTTGGCCTCGGGCAATCAGCCCCAGCATTTT. Full variable domain (remainder filled in from reference TRBV5-1 and TRBJ1-5): KAGVTQTPRYLIKTRGQQVTLSCSPISGHRSVSWYQQTPGQGLQFLFEYFSETQRNKGNFPGRFSGRQFSNSRSEMNVSTLELGDSALYLCASSLASGNQPQHFGDGTRLSIL.

The V and J genes are TRBV6-5 and TRBJ2-7, with D perhaps matching TRBD1 (6 bases). CDR1 MNHEY and CDR2 SVGAGI come from the germline V gene. V shed 7 bases and J shed 0 bases, with 13 bases lying between them. The CDR3 is 14 amino acids. The DNA of the CDR3 is TGTGCCAGCAAAGGACAGCGACTCTCCTACGAGCAGTACTTC. The encoded protein is CASKGQRLSYEQYF.

The rearrangement uses TRBV28 and TRBJ1-2, with 8 positions matching TRBD1. CDR1 MDHEN and CDR2 SYDVKM come from the germline V gene. The CDR3 has 14 amino acids. Losses at the gene ends were 4 bases for V and 5 bases for J; bases not matched to a gene: 6. The CDR3 here is CASSSTRQGYGYTF. The CDR3 nucleotides read TGTGCCAGCAGTTCGACGAGACAGGGGTATGGCTACACCTTC.

The gene calls are TRBV28 and TRBJ2-2, with D tentatively TRBD2 (6 bases). Germline-derived CDR1 and CDR2 are MDHEN and SYDVKM. Trimming stripped 3 bases from V and 4 bases from J, with 9 bases between. This CDR3 comprises 14 residues. The DNA of the CDR3 is TGTGCCAGCAGTTTGGGACTTTTCACCGGGGAGCTGTTTTTT. Its protein product is CASSLGLFTGELFF.

V usage is TRBV10-3 and J usage is TRBJ1-1, with D perhaps matching TRBD1 (5 bases). CDR3 length equals 14 residues. Trimming removed 4 bases from V and 2 bases from J, with 11 bases in between. Germline V gene sequence: CDR1 ENHRY, CDR2 SYGVKD. The CDR3 sequence is CAISGRVGNTEAFF. The CDR3 bases are TGTGCCATCAGTGGCAGGGTCGGTAACACTGAAGCTTTCTTT.

The chain recombines TRBV2 with TRBJ2-7; D could derive from TRBD1 or TRBD2 (5 bases each). The V end was cut by 7 bases, the J end by 0 bases, with 13 bases between. The CDR3 spans 14 residues. Per germline, CDR1 SNHLY and CDR2 FYNNEI. This chain's CDR3 is CASNPGAASYEQYF. DNA for the CDR3: TGTGCCAGCAATCCCGGGGCCGCCTCCTACGAGCAGTACTTC.

J is TRBJ1-4 and V is TRBV15; D remains ambiguous. Between the trimmed V and J ends, which lost 5 bases and 8 bases, there was a span of 18 bases. Germline lookup yields CDR1 LNHNV and CDR2 YYDKDF (reference sequence). CDR3 length: 15 residues. The chain's CDR3 is CATSHPLGGGEKLFF. The CDR3 coding sequence is TGTGCCACCAGCCACCCACTAGGTGGTGGGGAAAAACTGTTTTTT.

The V gene is TRBV7-2, the J gene TRBJ1-4; the match to TRBD1 covers 7 bases. After removal of 1 base from V and 0 bases from J, the junction contained 5 bases not matched to a gene. Germline CDR1 reads SGHTA; CDR2 reads FQGNSA. The CDR3 is 17 amino acids. In DNA, the CDR3 is TGTGCCAGCAGCTTAGGGAGCAGGGGGGCAACTAATGAAAAACTGTTTTTT. It yields the protein CASSLGSRGATNEKLFF.

The CDR3 region is CAWTPGATGNTIYF. Here the CDR3 DNA reads TGTGCCTGGACCCCAGGGGCAACTGGAAACACCATATATTTT. The J gene is TRBJ1-3, the V gene TRBV30, with a possible D match to TRBD1 (6 bases). The V end lost 4 bases, the J end lost 2 bases, and 12 bases lay between the germline ends. Germline assignment: CDR1 GTSNPN and CDR2 SVGIG (reference sequence). The CDR3 is 14 residues long.

The J gene is TRBJ2-6, the V gene TRBV7-2; D remains ambiguous. V was shortened by 3 bases and J by 0 bases, with 6 bases between the two germline ends. The germline gives CDR1 SGHTA, CDR2 FQGNSA. The CDR3 runs to 15 residues. CDR3 sequence (DNA): TGTGCCAGCAGCTTTGGTTTCTCTGGGGCCAACGTCCTGACTTTC. Amino acid sequence: CASSFGFSGANVLTF.

CDR3 nucleotides: TGCGCCAGCAGCCGCCCCGTCTTTGGGGGTAATAACTATGGCTACACCTTC. Translating it yields CASSRPVFGGNNYGYTF. The chain couples TRBV4-1 to TRBJ1-2, with D perhaps TRBD1 (5 bases). Germline CDR1 and CDR2: MGHRA and YSYEKL. This CDR3 region has 17 residues. V was cut by 4 bases and J by 1 base, with 19 bases left in between.

The chain joins TRBV7-9 to TRBJ2-7; 9 bases map to TRBD1. The CDR3 consists of 15 residues. CDR1 SEHNR and CDR2 FQNEAQ come from the germline V gene (reference sequence). The V and J ends lost 3 bases and 3 bases, in that order; junction bases with no gene match: 6. The CDR3 coding sequence is TGTGCCAGCAGCTTGGGCACAGGGGGCTTCTACGAGCAGTACTTC. Amino acid sequence: CASSLGTGGFYEQYF.

V gene TRBV4-3 combines with J gene TRBJ1-5; no definite D call. The V end was cut by 0 bases, the J end by 0 bases, with 9 bases between. The CDR3 has 16 amino acids. Germline CDR1 is LGHNA and CDR2 is YSLEER. The CDR3 region has the DNA TGCGCCAGCAGCCAAGATAACAGCTATAGCAATCAGCCCCAGCATTTT. Translation: CASSQDNSYSNQPQHF.

This rearrangement joins TRBV3-1 (or the pseudogene TRBV3-2) to TRBJ1-1, with D unclear. The length of the CDR3 is 14 residues. Germline lookup yields CDR1 LGHDT and CDR2 YNNKEL (reference sequence). Deletions cut 4 bases from V and 0 bases from J, with 9 bases between. The CDR3 DNA follows: TGTGCCAGCAGCCCCCAACTCATGAACACTGAAGCTTTCTTT. This gives the protein CASSPQLMNTEAFF.

The chain combines TRBV6-2 or TRBV6-3 with TRBJ1-2, with D possibly TRBD1 on 5 matching bases. CDR1 is MNHEY and CDR2 is SVGEGT in the germline V gene. This CDR3 spans 15 amino acids. V lost 3 bases, J lost 8 bases, and 19 bases lay in between. CDR3 in DNA: TGTGCCAGCAGTTATCCTCTCGCAGGGCATCAGGGCTACACCTTC. Translated: CASSYPLAGHQGYTF.

The rearrangement joins TRBV6-5 to TRBJ1-4, with unresolved D. V was pared by 6 bases and J by 7 bases, with 15 bases between. CDR3 length: 14 residues. The germline gives CDR1 MNHEY, CDR2 SVGAGI. CDR3 nucleotide sequence: TGTGCCAGCAGATCCGACACCTGGAGTGAAAAACTGTTTTTT. This sequence encodes CASRSDTWSEKLFF.

J is TRBJ1-2 and V is TRBV6-2 or TRBV6-3; 9 bases fit TRBD1. Looked up from germline, CDR1 is MNHEY and CDR2 is SVGEGT. With 2 bases clipped from V and 3 bases from J, the junction kept 7 bases outside the gene matches. The CDR3 totals 16 residues. Here the CDR3 reads CASSYRGTGQDYGYTF. The DNA of the CDR3 is TGTGCCAGCAGTTACCGCGGGACAGGGCAGGACTATGGCTACACCTTC.

The chain recombines TRBV11-2 with TRBJ2-5; D gene unclear. The CDR3 runs to 14 residues. V shed 5 bases and J shed 0 bases, with 10 bases lying between them. Germline values: CDR1 SGHAT, CDR2 FQNNGV. CDR3 bases: TGTGCCAGCAGCCCCGACCCAAACCAAGAGACCCAGTACTTC. It encodes CASSPDPNQETQYF.

The genes are TRBV6-5 and TRBJ1-6; unclear D gene. CDR1 and CDR2 (germline): MNHEY, SVGAGI. The CDR3 loop spans 14 amino acids. Trimming took off 0 bases at V and 9 bases at J, with 9 bases between the two ends. CDR3 nucleotides: TGTGCCAGCAGTTACTCGATTCAGGTTTCACCCCTCCACTTT. It codes for CASSYSIQVSPLHF.

J is TRBJ1-4 and V is TRBV18; no reliable D call. Trimming pared 4 bases from V and 5 bases from J, leaving 8 bases between. The CDR3 is 13 amino acids. Per germline, CDR1 KGHSH and CDR2 LQKENI. CDR3 DNA: TGTGCCAGCTCACAGTTGTCAAATGAAAAACTGTTTTTT. It translates to CASSQLSNEKLFF.

For this clone: The DNA is left out, because the CDR3 cannot be placed on it with certainty; the CDR3 is given as TCRdb lists it. The chain carries TRBV6-4 and TRBJ1-6. Both ends counted, the CDR3 spans 14 residues. The V gene's germline CDR1 is MRHNA and CDR2 SNTAGT. The CDR3 sequence: CASSGTFGASPLHF.

The genes are TRBV28 and TRBJ2-3; 13 bases are a match to TRBD2. The V gene's germline CDR1 is MDHEN and CDR2 SYDVKM. V shed 1 base and J 2 bases; nucleotides not matched to a gene: 12. CDR3 length: 20 residues. The CDR3: CASSLLLAGGPGANTDTQYF. CDR3 nucleotide sequence: TGTGCCAGCAGTTTATTACTAGCGGGGGGGCCGGGGGCCAACACAGATACGCAGTATTTT.

This clone was counted once. The gene calls are TRBV7-2 and TRBJ1-4; TRBD1 matches at 9 bases. CDR1 and CDR2 from the germline V gene are SGHTA and FQGNSA. V was clipped by 5 bases and J by 5 bases; unmatched bases: 6. This CDR3 contains 15 residues. The CDR3 sequence is CASSPDRGGNEKLFF. In DNA, the CDR3 is TGTGCCAGCAGCCCGGACAGGGGAGGAAATGAAAAACTGTTTTTT.

This clone was recorded a few times. This chain's CDR3 is CASSPPSGSPYEQYF. The CDR3 nucleotides are TGTGCCAGCTCACCACCGTCCGGGAGTCCCTACGAGCAGTACTTC. This chain joins TRBV18 and TRBJ2-7, with D perhaps TRBD2 (6 bases). CDR3 size: 15 residues. V lost 0 bases to trimming and J lost 2 bases, with 11 bases between them. Germline V lookup: CDR1 KGHSH, CDR2 LQKENI.